These 21 T cell receptor beta chains originate from one sample sequenced in a study of cytomegalovirus exposure and HLA in healthy donors. The PCR was carried out with 60 Vbeta primers and 13 Jbeta primers. The repertoire was sequenced with immunoSEQ multiplex PCR; TCRdb's copy has only in-frame clones and lacks some. The table shows around 99,000 clones, with about three quarters occurring only once. Sample: PBMCs. The receptor source for this set is a man aged 30 to 39 in good health and CMV-seronegative.

There are a few counts of this clone. The chain is built from TRBV19 and TRBJ1-2; D might be TRBD1 (6 bases). V gave up 0 bases and J gave up 7 bases, with 15 bases separating them. Germline V gene sequence: CDR1 LNHDA, CDR2 SQIVND (reference sequence). The CDR3 sequence is 15 residues long. CDR3: CASSIEPGAVSGYTF. The CDR3, as DNA: TGTGCCAGTAGTATAGAACCAGGGGCCGTGAGTGGCTACACCTTC.

The genes are TRBV19 and TRBJ1-5; 10 nucleotides match TRBD1. Germline CDR1 LNHDA, CDR2 SQIVND (reference sequence). The CDR3 runs 15 residues. V shed 5 bases, J shed 5 bases, and the junction held 6 bases outside the gene matches. In nucleotides, the CDR3 is TGTGCCAGTAGTCTCGGACAGGGGGTTGATCAGCCCCAGCATTTT. Amino acid sequence: CASSLGQGVDQPQHF.

The V gene is TRBV10-3, the J gene TRBJ2-7; D is possibly TRBD1 (6 bases). The CDR3 covers 12 residues. The V and J ends lost 10 bases and 5 bases respectively, with 15 bases between them. Germline V lookup: CDR1 ENHRY, CDR2 SYGVKD. For the CDR3, the DNA is TGTGCCACGATAGGACAGATCCACGAGCAGTACTTC. Encoded protein: CATIGQIHEQYF.

This sequence joins TRBV14 and TRBJ1-1; D not certain. Germline values: CDR1 SGHDN, CDR2 FVKESK. The CDR3 spans 13 residues. Trimming shortened V by 1 base and J by 3 bases, and 6 bases separated the two germline ends. DNA of the CDR3: TGTGCCAGCAGCCAAGTTAGTCACACTGAAGCTTTCTTT. Its protein is CASSQVSHTEAFF. The full variable domain, in which reference TRBV14 and TRBJ1-1 provide the parts outside the CDR3, is EAGVTQFPSHSVIEKGQTVTLRCDPISGHDNLYWYRRVMGKEIKFLLHFVKESKQDESGMPNNRFLAERTGGTYSTLKVQPAELEDSGVYFCASSQVSHTEAFFGQGTRLTVV.

The chain is built from TRBV6-1 and TRBJ1-6; TRBD1 matches 7 bases. CDR1 and CDR2 (germline): MNHNS, SASEGT. This CDR3 is built from 14 residues. V lost 2 bases and J lost 7; bases outside the gene matches: 2. The CDR3 protein is CASSEKGQNSPLHF. CDR3 nucleotides: TGTGCCAGCAGTGAAAAGGGACAGAATTCACCCCTCCACTTT.

The chain combines TRBV4-1 with TRBJ2-5; the D gene is possibly TRBD2 (5 bases). The V gene's germline CDR1 is MGHRA and CDR2 YSYEKL. Trimming stripped 4 bases from V and 5 bases from J, with 26 bases between. This CDR3 has 18 amino acids. DNA of the CDR3: TGCGCCAGCAGCCGCCCTCGCACGGGAAGCGTCCCGGGGGAGACCCAGTACTTC. It encodes CASSRPRTGSVPGETQYF.

This clone came up a few times. This chain connects TRBV27 to TRBJ2-7, with a weak D call TRBD1 (6 bases). With 6 bases removed from V and 1 base from J, the gap between germline ends came to 10 bases. The CDR3 has 13 residues. Germline V lookup: CDR1 MNHEY, CDR2 SMNVEV (reference sequence). The CDR3 sequence: CASREQGSYEQYF. CDR3 sequence (DNA): TGTGCCAGCAGGGAACAGGGTTCCTACGAGCAGTACTTC.

Comment on this clone: Other DNA sequences in this specimen translate into the identical CDR3. V is TRBV7-6 and J is TRBJ2-3; 12 positions match TRBD2. CDR1 SGHVS and CDR2 FNYEAQ come from the germline V gene. The CDR3 loop spans 16 amino acids. V gave up 4 bases and J gave up 0 bases; unmatched junction bases: 2. The CDR3, as DNA: TGTGCCAGCAGCTGGGGGACTAGCGGGAGCACAGATACGCAGTATTTT. This encodes CASSWGTSGSTDTQYF. Full variable domain (rest looked up from reference TRBV7-6 and TRBJ2-3): GAGVSQSPRYKVTKRGQDVALRCDPISGHVSLYWYRQALGQGPEFLTYFNYEAQQDKSGLPNDRFSAERPEGSISTLTIQRTEQRDSAMYRCASSWGTSGSTDTQYFGPGTRLTVL.

The chain uses TRBV7-8 and TRBJ1-3; D not certain. The germline V and J ends were trimmed by 6 bases and 0 bases, with 15 bases remaining between them. Germline CDR1 and CDR2: SGHVS and FQNEAQ. There are 16 residues in the CDR3. As DNA, the CDR3 is TGTGCCAGCAGACCGGGGATAGGAAGCTCTGGAAACACCATATATTTT. Encoded protein: CASRPGIGSSGNTIYF.

This clone has a single count. The chain carries TRBV9 and TRBJ2-1, with D unclear. The CDR3 length is 16 residues. Germline V gene data show CDR1 as SGDLS and CDR2 as YYNGEE. Trimming took 0 bases from V and 0 from J, leaving 10 bases between them. In DNA form, the CDR3 reads TGTGCCAGCAGCGTAGGCAGCGTTAACTCCTACAATGAGCAGTTCTTC. Residues: CASSVGSVNSYNEQFF.

The chain recombines TRBV28 with TRBJ1-1; maybe TRBD1 (5 bases). The CDR3 loop spans 15 amino acids. Germline V gene sequence: CDR1 MDHEN, CDR2 SYDVKM. With 3 bases removed from V and 0 bases from J, the gap between germline ends came to 11 bases. The chain's CDR3 is CASSFSPGMNTEAFF. For the CDR3, the DNA is TGTGCCAGCAGTTTCTCGCCAGGGATGAACACTGAAGCTTTCTTT. Drawing the rest from reference TRBV28 and TRBJ1-1, the complete variable domain is DVKVTQSSRYLVKRTGEKVFLECVQDMDHENMFWYRQDPGLGLRLIYFSYDVKMKEKGDIPEGYSVSREKKERFSLILESASTNQTSMYLCASSFSPGMNTEAFFGQGTRLTVV.

This chain links TRBV5-4 with TRBJ2-2; possible D gene TRBD1, 6 bases. Looked up from germline, CDR1 is SGHNT and CDR2 is YYREEE (reference sequence). The CDR3 has 14 residues. Trimming cost V 5 bases and J 3 bases, with 11 bases left between them. This CDR3 reads CASRYSGDTGELFF. In DNA form, the CDR3 reads TGTGCCAGCAGATACTCAGGGGACACCGGGGAGCTGTTTTTT.

This rearrangement joins TRBV6-6 to TRBJ2-5; TRBD2 aligns across 8 bases. The tail of the sequence fits TRBJ2-7 better, so the J call may be wrong. The CDR3 extends over 16 amino acids. Germline V lookup: CDR1 MNHNY, CDR2 SVGAGI (reference sequence). CDR3 protein: CASSRGGSGSGYEQYF. CDR3 in DNA: TGTGCCAGCAGCCGGGGGGGGAGCGGGAGTGGCTACGAGCAGTACTTC.

This chain connects TRBV6-1 to TRBJ1-6; D gene ambiguous. The CDR3 is 20 amino acids. Germline V gene sequence: CDR1 MNHNS, CDR2 SASEGT. V was clipped by 4 bases and J by 1 base, with 23 bases between them. The CDR3 DNA is TGTGCCAGCAGTGGTCCTGAGGGATCCTATTATTCGTCCTATAATTCACCCCTCCACTTT. Protein product: CASSGPEGSYYSSYNSPLHF.

The chain couples TRBV19 to TRBJ1-4; 7 bases match TRBD1. Trimming at V came to 5 bases and at J to 7 bases, leaving 10 bases not matched to a gene. The CDR3 is 15 amino acids. Germline V gene sequence: CDR1 LNHDA, CDR2 SQIVND (reference sequence). CDR3 in DNA: TGTGCCAGTAGTCATCAGACAGGGAGGAGTGAAAAACTGTTTTTT. This translates into CASSHQTGRSEKLFF.

The V and J genes are TRBV9 and TRBJ2-2, with TRBD2 identical over 10 bases. The V gene's germline CDR1 is SGDLS and CDR2 YYNGEE. The length of the CDR3 is 17 residues. Trimming cost V 4 bases and J 0 bases; bases outside gene matches: 6. CDR3 loop: CASSSRTSGANTGELFF. Here the CDR3 DNA reads TGTGCCAGCAGCTCAAGGACTAGCGGCGCGAACACCGGGGAGCTGTTTTTT.

A few counts support this clone. This sequence joins TRBV30 and TRBJ1-1; perhaps TRBD1 as D (6 bases). CDR1 and CDR2 from the germline V gene are GTSNPN and SVGIG (reference sequence). V was shortened by 2 bases and J by 1 base, with 11 bases between the two germline ends. This CDR3 comprises 14 residues. The CDR3 sequence: CAWSPGGRNTEAFF. Here the CDR3 DNA reads TGTGCCTGGAGTCCGGGGGGCCGGAACACTGAAGCTTTCTTT.

This clone was seen a few times. The V call is TRBV30, the J call TRBJ1-5; 8 nucleotides align to TRBD1. From germline, CDR1 is GTSNPN and CDR2 SVGIG (reference sequence). The CDR3 has 13 amino acids. The V gene end was trimmed by 5 bases and the J gene end by 2 bases; junction bases not matched to a gene: 2. In nucleotides, the CDR3 is TGTGCCTGGGGACAGGGTGGCAATCAGCCCCAGCATTTT. This sequence encodes CAWGQGGNQPQHF. Together with reference TRBV30 and TRBJ1-5, the CDR3 gives the full variable domain: SQTIHQWPATLVQPVGSPLSLECTVEGTSNPNLYWYRQAAGRGLQLLFYSVGIGQISSEVPQNLSASRPQDRQFILSSKKLLLSDSGFYLCAWGQGGNQPQHFGDGTRLSIL.

The chain joins TRBV27 to TRBJ1-6; D possibly corresponds to TRBD1 (6 bases). The germline V gene encodes CDR1 MNHEY and CDR2 SMNVEV (reference sequence). The ends were cut back, 5 bases at V and 6 bases at J, with 14 bases in the middle. The CDR3 extends over 15 amino acids. The CDR3 sequence is CASSPWTEINSPLHF. Here the CDR3 DNA reads TGTGCCAGCAGTCCCTGGACAGAGATTAATTCACCCCTCCACTTT.

The chain uses TRBV7-8 and TRBJ2-7; TRBD2 agrees at 15 bases. This CDR3 is built from 18 residues. V was clipped by 5 bases and J by 2 bases; unmatched bases: 10. Germline CDR1 and CDR2: SGHVS and FQNEAQ. In nucleotides, the CDR3 is TGTGCCAGCAGCCCCCTCGAAGGACTAGCGGGGGGGGCCTACGAGCAGTACTTC. Its translation: CASSPLEGLAGGAYEQYF.

This clone was observed a handful of times. The rearrangement uses TRBV7-9 and TRBJ2-5, with D maybe TRBD2 (5 bases). V was clipped by 1 base and J by 4 bases, with 13 bases between them. Germline V CDR1 and CDR2: SEHNR, FQNEAQ (reference sequence). The CDR3 sequence is 15 residues long. The CDR3 reads CASSLGELIGETQYF. The CDR3 region has the DNA TGTGCCAGCAGCTTAGGGGAGTTGATAGGAGAGACCCAGTACTTC.